These 3 T cell receptor beta chains were sequenced from one sample in a study of T cell responses to AZD1222 COVID-19 vaccine. TCRdb's copy holds only in-frame clones and misses some; the assay was immunoSEQ multiplex PCR. Among more than 150,000 clones listed, about nine tenths were seen once. The specimen was peripheral blood, collected on day 0 of MenACWY control vaccination. These receptor sequences come from an adult in good health.

This clone was detected only once. V usage is TRBV2 and J usage is TRBJ2-5; D might be TRBD2 (5 bases). The V end lost 4 bases, the J end lost 7 bases, and 7 bases lay between the germline ends. The length of the CDR3 is 11 residues. Germline values: CDR1 SNHLY, CDR2 FYNNEI. The CDR3 DNA sequence: TGTGCCAGCAGTGGTCGGGGGACCCAGTACTTC. It codes for CASSGRGTQYF. The whole variable domain, remainder taken from reference TRBV2 and TRBJ2-5, is EPEVTQTPSHQVTQMGQEVILRCVPISNHLYFYWYRQILGQKVEFLVSFYNNEISEKSEIFDDQFSVERPDGSNFTLKIRSTKLEDSAMYFCASSGRGTQYFGPGTRLLVL.

J is TRBJ1-5 and V is TRBV19; D is possibly TRBD1 (6 bases). CDR3 length equals 14 residues. V was clipped by 3 bases and J by 6 bases, with 12 bases between them. In germline, CDR1 is LNHDA, CDR2 SQIVND (reference sequence). The CDR3 region is CASSIMGGGQPQHF. Here the CDR3 DNA reads TGTGCCAGTAGTATTATGGGGGGCGGTCAGCCCCAGCATTTT.

The chain recombines TRBV5-1 with TRBJ2-1; 9 bases line up with TRBD1. Germline trimming cut 0 bases from V and 5 bases from J; bases unmatched to any gene: 3. This CDR3 region has 15 residues. Germline CDR1 and CDR2: SGHRS and YFSETQ. CDR3 in amino acids: CASSLAGTGNNEQFF. The CDR3 bases are TGCGCCAGCAGCTTGGCTGGGACAGGGAACAATGAGCAGTTCTTC.